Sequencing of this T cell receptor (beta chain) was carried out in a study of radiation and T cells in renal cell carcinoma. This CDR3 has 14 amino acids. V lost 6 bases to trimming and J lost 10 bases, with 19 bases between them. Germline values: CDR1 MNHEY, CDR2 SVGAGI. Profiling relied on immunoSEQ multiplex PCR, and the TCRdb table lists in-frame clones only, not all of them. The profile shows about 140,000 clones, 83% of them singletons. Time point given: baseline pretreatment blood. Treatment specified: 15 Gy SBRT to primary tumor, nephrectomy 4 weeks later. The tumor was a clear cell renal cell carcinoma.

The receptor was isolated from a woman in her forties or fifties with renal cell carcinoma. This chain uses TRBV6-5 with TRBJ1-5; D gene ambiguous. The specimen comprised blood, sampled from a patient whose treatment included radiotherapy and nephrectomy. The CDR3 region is CASSSGRRLGPQHF. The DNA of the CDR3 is TGTGCCAGCAGCTCCGGGCGGAGGCTGGGTCCCCAGCATTTT.